This T cell receptor (beta chain) emerged from a study of blood T cell repertoires in COVID-19. Background on the study: From T cells, B-cell-depleted T cells, or PBMCs came the material, which was cDNA or gDNA.

Profiled with immunoSEQ multiplex PCR; TCRdb holds only in-frame clones, not every one. The sample includes about 13,000 clones, about 88% of them seen just once. V lost 4 bases and J lost 3; bases outside the gene matches: 6. The CDR3 length is 15 residues. The V gene's germline CDR1 is MNHNY and CDR2 SVGAGI (reference sequence). This TCR derives from a human donor in a cohort sampled during active COVID-19. The chain links TRBV6-6 to TRBJ2-3; 8 bases fit TRBD1. The source material was peripheral blood. The CDR3 coding sequence is TGTGCCAGCAGTTCTGGCAGGGGGCCAACAGATACGCAGTATTTT. It codes for CASSSGRGPTDTQYF.